The clone carrying this T cell receptor (beta chain) appeared a few times. The sample comes from a study of radiation and T cells in renal cell carcinoma. Sequenced by immunoSEQ multiplex PCR; TCRdb stores in-frame clones only, minus some. The sample has roughly 120,000 clones, roughly 80% seen once. V dropped 0 bases and J dropped 5 bases, with 5 bases sitting between them. This CDR3 comprises 13 residues. CDR1 and CDR2 from the germline V gene are PRHDT and FYEKMQ (reference sequence). Time point reported: baseline pretreatment blood. The treatment here: 15 Gy SBRT to primary tumor, nephrectomy 4 weeks later. Radiation-treated patients gave blood at baseline, week 2 and week 4.

The chain uses TRBV13 and TRBJ2-1; D remains ambiguous. This TCR derives from a woman in her sixties or seventies with renal cell carcinoma. The sequences come from blood, collected from a patient whose treatment included radiotherapy and nephrectomy. The CDR3 DNA reads as TGTGCCAGCAGCTTAGGACAGCACAATGAGCAGTTCTTC. Protein product: CASSLGQHNEQFF.